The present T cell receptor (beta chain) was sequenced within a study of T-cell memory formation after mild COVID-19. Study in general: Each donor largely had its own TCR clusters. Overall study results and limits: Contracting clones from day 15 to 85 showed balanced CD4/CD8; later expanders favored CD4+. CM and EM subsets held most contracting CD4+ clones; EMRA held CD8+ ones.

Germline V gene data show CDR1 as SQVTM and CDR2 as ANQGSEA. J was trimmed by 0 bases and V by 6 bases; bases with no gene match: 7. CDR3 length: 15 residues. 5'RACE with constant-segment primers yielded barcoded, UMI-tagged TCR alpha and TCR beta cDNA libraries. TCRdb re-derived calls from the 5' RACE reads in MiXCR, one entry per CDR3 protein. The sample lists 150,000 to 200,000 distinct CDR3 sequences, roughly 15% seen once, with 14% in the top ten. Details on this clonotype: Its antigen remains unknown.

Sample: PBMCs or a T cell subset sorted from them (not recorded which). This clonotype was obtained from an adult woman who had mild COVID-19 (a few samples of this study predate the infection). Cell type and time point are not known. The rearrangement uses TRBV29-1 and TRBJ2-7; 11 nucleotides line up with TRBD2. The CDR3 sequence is CSVAIAGGPSYEQYF. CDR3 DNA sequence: TGCAGCGTAGCCATAGCGGGAGGGCCCTCCTACGAGCAGTACTTC.